This TCR beta chain emerged from a study of a mutant IDH1 vaccine in newly diagnosed glioma. In the study overall: Pretreatment consisted of radiotherapy, temozolomide, or both, with most receiving both.

Time point described: week 47, end of study. Vaccination used 300 ug of mutant IDH1 20-mer peptide per dose, with topical imiquimod. Notes on the study in general: Pseudoprogression apparently tracked independently of changes in top peripheral T cell clonotypes. Vaccine-induced immune responses occurred in roughly 94% of patients.

As regards this clone: Antigen unknown.

The assay was immunoSEQ multiplex PCR, and TCRdb's table has in-frame clones only and misses some. Among some 13,000 clones listed, around 78% were seen once. V shed 8 bases and J 4 bases; nucleotides not matched to a gene: 9. The CDR3 is 13 residues long. CDR1 and CDR2 (germline): SQVTM, ANQGSEA. This clonotype originated in a woman in her thirties or forties with glioma. The sample consisted of PBMCs, taken from a glioma patient whose treatment included an IDH1 peptide vaccine. The V gene is TRBV29-1, the J gene TRBJ2-5, with TRBD1 identical over 8 bases. CDR3 sequence: CSSTQGASETQYF. CDR3 bases: TGCAGCTCTACTCAGGGGGCTTCAGAGACCCAGTACTTC.